This T cell receptor (beta chain) was found in a study of blood T cell repertoires in COVID-19. Study in general: The study drew acute and convalescent COVID-19 samples from the United States, Italy and Spain. In each case, the material was cDNA or gDNA derived from T cells, B-cell-depleted T cells, or PBMCs.

In the authors' workflow: Reference gene primer amplification yielded estimated nucleated cell counts. Here immunoSEQ multiplex PCR was the method, and the copy in TCRdb shows in-frame clones only, minus some. V and J calls and clone size follow that table, whereas D and trimming were derived from the DNA. The top ten clones hold 18% of a sample with around 59,000 clones, around 67% of them seen once. Germline CDR1 LNHDA, CDR2 SQIVND (reference sequence). This CDR3 comprises 13 residues. Trimming removed 8 bases from V and 6 bases from J, with 14 bases in between. Sequencing was done on a sample of peripheral blood. V usage is TRBV19 and J usage is TRBJ1-5, with D uncertain. The source is a woman in her 50s with active or convalescent COVID-19. The CDR3 DNA reads as TGTGCCAGTGGAGGGAGCGTAGGTCAGCCCCAGCATTTT. As protein: CASGGSVGQPQHF.